This T cell receptor beta chain was found in a study of T cells in tumors after PD-1 blockade. Input was roughly 550 ng to 6,500 ng of genomic DNA from tumor or blood. Libraries were prepared by immunoSEQ multiplex PCR; TCRdb keeps only in-frame clonotypes and omits some of them. The data show over 12,000 clones, about 80% seen once. The CDR3 has 17 residues. The germline CDR1 and CDR2 sequences are PRHDT and FYEKMQ (reference sequence). V was pared by 4 bases and J by 5 bases, with 20 bases between. This clonotype was obtained from a human donor with basal cell carcinoma. J is TRBJ2-2 and V is TRBV13, with D perhaps TRBD1 or TRBD2 (5 bases each). Sample: PBMCs, taken after anti-PD-1 treatment. CDR3 in DNA: TGTGCCAGCAGCTCACCCTGGGGACCTCACCGGACCGGGGAGCTGTTTTTT. Encoded protein: CASSSPWGPHRTGELFF.